This T cell receptor beta chain was retrieved from a study of T cells in Graves' hyperthyroidism and ophthalmopathy. Template material for amplifying TCR beta CDR3 regions consisted of RNA transcripts. In the first-round RT-PCR of the TCR CDR3, the HTBI primer set was used. TCRdb reprocessed the multiplex PCR reads with MiXCR, giving one entry per CDR3 protein. The table records hundreds of thousands of distinct CDR3 sequences, 30% to 40% of them present only once. Trimming at V came to 5 bases and at J to 4 bases, leaving 10 bases not matched to a gene. Germline assignment: CDR1 SGHTA and CDR2 FQGNSA. The CDR3 consists of 16 residues. Whole-study findings and limits: Most thyroid clonotypes expanded above 0.001 were also detected in blood.

This clonotype was observed many times. The antigen is undetermined. The TCR was taken from a woman between 40 and 55 years old with Graves' hyperthyroidism. The sample comprised blood. The rearrangement uses TRBV7-2 and TRBJ1-4, with 7 bases aligning to TRBD1. CDR3 sequence reads: CASSAAPQGYNEKLFF. CDR3 coding DNA: TGTGCCAGCAGCGCTGCCCCACAGGGGTATAATGAAAAACTGTTTTTT.